These T cell receptor beta chains were read from a single sample in a study of CD8+ T cells in alopecia areata. Sequenced by immunoSEQ multiplex PCR; TCRdb stores in-frame clones only, minus some. The sample contains 200,000 to 250,000 clones, about three fifths of which appear only once. The sequences come from CD4+ T cells sorted from blood, collected at week 4, from a patient treated with tofacitinib. The receptors stem from a human donor with alopecia areata. The conserved cysteine and the conserved F or W are not part of the CDR3 here. Fields, in order: J gene, V gene, CDR3 protein.

j_call: TRBJ1-5
v_call: TRBV7-8
cdr3_aa: ASSLGGKPNQPQH

j_call: TRBJ2-1
v_call: TRBV29-1
cdr3_aa: SSGQAFGKF

j_call: TRBJ2-1
v_call: TRBV11-2
cdr3_aa: ASSTDGRGGLPYNEQF

j_call: TRBJ2-5
v_call: TRBV14
cdr3_aa: ASSQSETQY

j_call: TRBJ1-2
v_call: TRBV29-1
cdr3_aa: SVEGYYGYT

j_call: TRBJ2-5
v_call: TRBV28
cdr3_aa: ASRGGGTQETQY

j_call: TRBJ2-6
v_call: TRBV7-8
cdr3_aa: ASTLGANVLT

j_call: TRBJ1-3
v_call: TRBV27
cdr3_aa: ASSLQGASGNTIY

j_call: TRBJ1-1
v_call: TRBV30
cdr3_aa: AWRGQGSTEAF

j_call: TRBJ1-5
v_call: TRBV9
cdr3_aa: ASSVAGIGQPQH

j_call: TRBJ1-2
v_call: TRBV25-1
cdr3_aa: ASRAGGNLYGYT

j_call: TRBJ2-1
v_call: TRBV4-3
cdr3_aa: ASSRGLYNEQF

j_call: TRBJ1-5
v_call: TRBV29-1
cdr3_aa: SVEDQGNQPQH

j_call: TRBJ1-2
v_call: TRBV4-3
cdr3_aa: ASSRDRGDGYT

j_call: TRBJ1-2
v_call: TRBV6-1
cdr3_aa: ASGRGPNYGYT

j_call: TRBJ1-2
v_call: TRBV7-6
cdr3_aa: ASSSGQGKGYT

j_call: TRBJ1-1
v_call: TRBV2
cdr3_aa: ASSEVDLEMNTEAF

j_call: TRBJ2-7
v_call: TRBV29-1
cdr3_aa: SVVVQGYEQY

j_call: TRBJ1-2
v_call: TRBV4-3
cdr3_aa: ASSQGFGTLYGYT

j_call: TRBJ1-5
v_call: TRBV2
cdr3_aa: ASRGPKVGNQPQH

j_call: TRBJ2-4
v_call: TRBV6-5
cdr3_aa: ASSSKGLAVKNIQY

j_call: TRBJ2-2
v_call: TRBV30
cdr3_aa: AWSRLAGTGELF

j_call: TRBJ1-2
v_call: TRBV29-1
cdr3_aa: SVELGWGYT

j_call: TRBJ1-2
v_call: TRBV29-1
cdr3_aa: SVGPRGEHGYT